A selection of T cell receptor beta chains follows, all from one sample in a study of cytomegalovirus exposure and HLA in healthy donors. Produced via immunoSEQ multiplex PCR; TCRdb's table is partial and in-frame only. The table has 160,000 or so clones, 75% to 85% seen once. Material: PBMCs. The receptors come from a man younger than 45 in good health and CMV-seronegative. The CDR3 runs from the conserved cysteine through the conserved F or W. A D gene is named only where the DNA matches it firmly. Expanded clones are given a class, and other clones once, few, many or no size at all.

d_gene: TRBD1
j_gene: TRBJ2-7
v_gene: TRBV6-5
abundance: -
CDR3aa: CASSLSDRGLYEQYF
CDR3nt: TGTGCCAGCAGCCTGTCCGACAGGGGACTCTACGAGCAGTACTTC

d_gene: -
j_gene: TRBJ2-7
v_gene: TRBV29-1
abundance: -
CDR3aa: CSVPGPGGREQYF
CDR3nt: TGCAGCGTTCCCGGCCCCGGGGGTCGCGAGCAGTACTTC

d_gene: TRBD1
j_gene: TRBJ1-2
v_gene: TRBV29-1
abundance: -
CDR3aa: CSVESRDRVGLDYGYTF
CDR3nt: TGCAGCGTTGAATCCCGGGACAGGGTAGGATTGGACTATGGCTACACCTTC

d_gene: TRBD1
j_gene: TRBJ2-7
v_gene: TRBV6-1
abundance: -
CDR3aa: CASSPRTGVSEQYF
CDR3nt: TGTGCCAGCAGTCCGCGGACAGGGGTCTCCGAGCAGTACTTC

d_gene: TRBD1
j_gene: TRBJ2-7
v_gene: TRBV5-1
abundance: -
CDR3aa: CASSLRPGTGGRDEQYF
CDR3nt: TGCGCCAGCAGCTTGCGTCCGGGGACAGGGGGCCGCGACGAGCAGTACTTC

d_gene: TRBD2
j_gene: TRBJ2-4
v_gene: TRBV6-1
abundance: -
CDR3aa: CASSGGSGRTNIQYF
CDR3nt: TGTGCCAGCAGTGGGGGTAGCGGGAGGACCAACATTCAGTACTTC

d_gene: TRBD1
j_gene: TRBJ2-5
v_gene: TRBV6-5
abundance: -
CDR3aa: CASSSGQGRETQYF
CDR3nt: TGTGCCAGCAGTTCAGGACAGGGGAGGGAGACCCAGTACTTC

d_gene: -
j_gene: TRBJ1-1
v_gene: TRBV12-5
abundance: few
CDR3aa: CASGRDRPNTEAFF
CDR3nt: TGTGCTAGTGGGCGAGACAGACCGAACACTGAAGCTTTCTTT

d_gene: -
j_gene: TRBJ2-2
v_gene: TRBV9
abundance: -
CDR3aa: CASSQNTGELFF
CDR3nt: TGTGCCAGCAGTCAGAACACCGGGGAGCTGTTTTTT

d_gene: -
j_gene: TRBJ1-5
v_gene: TRBV28
abundance: -
CDR3aa: CASSRYTGRVQPQHF
CDR3nt: TGTGCCAGCAGTCGTTACACGGGGAGGGTTCAGCCCCAGCATTTT

d_gene: TRBD1
j_gene: TRBJ1-1
v_gene: TRBV2
abundance: -
CDR3aa: CASKGQGVDTEAFF
CDR3nt: TGTGCCAGCAAGGGACAGGGGGTTGACACTGAAGCTTTCTTT

d_gene: -
j_gene: TRBJ1-1
v_gene: TRBV4-1
abundance: -
CDR3aa: CASSQLGGVETEAFF
CDR3nt: TGCGCCAGCAGCCAATTAGGAGGGGTAGAAACTGAAGCTTTCTTT

d_gene: TRBD2
j_gene: TRBJ2-1
v_gene: TRBV27
abundance: -
CDR3aa: CASSHRLAGGLNEQFF
CDR3nt: TGTGCCAGCAGTCACCGACTAGCGGGAGGGTTAAATGAGCAGTTCTTC

d_gene: TRBD1
j_gene: TRBJ2-6
v_gene: TRBV6-4
abundance: few
CDR3aa: CASSDGFGTGPSGANVLTF
CDR3nt: TGTGCCAGCAGTGACGGGTTCGGGACAGGGCCCTCTGGGGCCAACGTCCTGACTTTC

d_gene: TRBD2
j_gene: TRBJ2-1
v_gene: TRBV29-1
abundance: few
CDR3aa: CSVEEGSGGYDEQFF
CDR3nt: TGCAGCGTTGAAGAAGGCAGCGGGGGGTATGATGAGCAGTTCTTC

d_gene: -
j_gene: TRBJ2-7
v_gene: TRBV5-1
abundance: -
CDR3aa: CASSPPGYEQYF
CDR3nt: TGCGCCAGCAGCCCCCCCGGGTACGAGCAGTACTTC

d_gene: -
j_gene: TRBJ1-4
v_gene: TRBV21-1
abundance: -
CDR3aa: CASSRDRGNEKLFF
CDR3nt: TGTGCCAGCAGCAGGGACAGGGGAAATGAAAAACTGTTTTTT

d_gene: -
j_gene: TRBJ2-7
v_gene: TRBV5-1
abundance: once
CDR3aa: CASSWVRGDEQYF
CDR3nt: TGCGCCAGCAGCTGGGTCAGGGGGGACGAGCAGTACTTC

d_gene: -
j_gene: TRBJ1-6
v_gene: TRBV30
abundance: -
CDR3aa: CAWSPTGYNSPLHF
CDR3nt: TGTGCCTGGAGTCCCACAGGCTATAATTCACCCCTCCACTTT

d_gene: TRBD2
j_gene: TRBJ2-1
v_gene: TRBV6-4
abundance: -
CDR3aa: CASRELAGGYNEQFF
CDR3nt: TGTGCCAGCAGAGAACTAGCGGGGGGGTACAATGAGCAGTTCTTC

d_gene: TRBD2
j_gene: TRBJ2-2
v_gene: TRBV5-4
abundance: -
CDR3aa: CASSFRPSGAGELFF
CDR3nt: TGTGCCAGCAGCTTCAGGCCTAGCGGGGCTGGGGAGCTGTTTTTT

d_gene: -
j_gene: TRBJ1-5
v_gene: TRBV6-6
abundance: -
CDR3aa: CASRRDSQRNQPQHF
CDR3nt: TGTGCCAGCAGACGGGACTCCCAGCGCAATCAGCCCCAGCATTTT

d_gene: TRBD1
j_gene: TRBJ1-2
v_gene: TRBV7-3
abundance: once
CDR3aa: CASSVTGTALGGYTF
CDR3nt: TGTGCCAGCAGCGTCACCGGGACAGCCCTCGGTGGCTACACCTTC

d_gene: TRBD1
j_gene: TRBJ2-7
v_gene: TRBV2
abundance: -
CDR3aa: CASSNPDRTISYEQYF
CDR3nt: TGTGCCAGCAGTAACCCGGACAGGACGATATCCTACGAGCAGTACTTC

d_gene: -
j_gene: TRBJ2-2
v_gene: TRBV6-1
abundance: -
CDR3aa: CASSRAGELFF
CDR3nt: TGTGCCAGCAGTCGGGCCGGGGAGCTGTTTTTT

d_gene: -
j_gene: TRBJ2-3
v_gene: TRBV28
abundance: -
CDR3aa: CASSPGRGKGTDTQYF
CDR3nt: TGTGCCAGCAGCCCAGGAAGGGGGAAAGGCACAGATACGCAGTATTTT

d_gene: -
j_gene: TRBJ1-1
v_gene: TRBV28
abundance: once
CDR3aa: CASRGLGRPNTEAFF
CDR3nt: TGTGCCAGCAGGGGTTTGGGGCGGCCGAACACTGAAGCTTTCTTT

d_gene: TRBD2
j_gene: TRBJ2-5
v_gene: TRBV5-4
abundance: -
CDR3aa: CATVDGGGIGETQYF
CDR3nt: TGTGCCACCGTGGATGGGGGGGGGATCGGCGAGACCCAGTACTTC

d_gene: -
j_gene: TRBJ2-1
v_gene: TRBV6-4
abundance: -
CDR3aa: CASSDVLKSGEQFF
CDR3nt: TGTGCCAGCAGTGACGTTTTAAAATCGGGTGAGCAGTTCTTC

d_gene: -
j_gene: TRBJ2-7
v_gene: TRBV7-9
abundance: -
CDR3aa: CSSTVNADEQYF
CDR3nt: TGTTCCAGCACCGTTAACGCGGACGAGCAGTACTTC

d_gene: -
j_gene: TRBJ2-7
v_gene: TRBV28
abundance: once
CDR3aa: CASSSRQVVEQYF
CDR3nt: TGTGCCAGCAGTTCCAGACAGGTAGTCGAGCAGTACTTC

d_gene: TRBD2
j_gene: TRBJ2-3
v_gene: TRBV30
abundance: -
CDR3aa: CAWSGIAGTTDTQYF
CDR3nt: TGTGCCTGGAGTGGGATAGCGGGGACCACAGATACGCAGTATTTT

d_gene: -
j_gene: TRBJ1-1
v_gene: TRBV7-8
abundance: -
CDR3aa: CASSPSQSNTEAFF
CDR3nt: TGTGCCAGCAGCCCGTCACAGTCGAACACTGAAGCTTTCTTT